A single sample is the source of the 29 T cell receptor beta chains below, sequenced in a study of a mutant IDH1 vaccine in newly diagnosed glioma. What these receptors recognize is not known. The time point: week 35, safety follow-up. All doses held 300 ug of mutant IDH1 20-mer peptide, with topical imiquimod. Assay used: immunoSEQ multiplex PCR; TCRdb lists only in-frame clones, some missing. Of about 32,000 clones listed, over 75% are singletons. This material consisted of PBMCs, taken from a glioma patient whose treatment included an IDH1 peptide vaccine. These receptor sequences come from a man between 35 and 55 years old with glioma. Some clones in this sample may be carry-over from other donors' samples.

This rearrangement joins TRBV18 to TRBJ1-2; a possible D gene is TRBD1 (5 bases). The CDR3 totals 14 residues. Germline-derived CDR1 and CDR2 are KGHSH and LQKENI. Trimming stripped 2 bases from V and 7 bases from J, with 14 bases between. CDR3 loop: CASSPSGTFSGYTF. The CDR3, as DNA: TGTGCCAGCTCACCATCGGGGACGTTCAGTGGCTACACCTTC.

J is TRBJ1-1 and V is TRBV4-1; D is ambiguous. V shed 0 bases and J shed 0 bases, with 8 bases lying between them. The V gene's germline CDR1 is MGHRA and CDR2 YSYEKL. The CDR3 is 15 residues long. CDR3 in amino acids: CASSQESILNTEAFF. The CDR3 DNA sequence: TGCGCCAGCAGCCAAGAGTCGATTTTGAACACTGAAGCTTTCTTT.

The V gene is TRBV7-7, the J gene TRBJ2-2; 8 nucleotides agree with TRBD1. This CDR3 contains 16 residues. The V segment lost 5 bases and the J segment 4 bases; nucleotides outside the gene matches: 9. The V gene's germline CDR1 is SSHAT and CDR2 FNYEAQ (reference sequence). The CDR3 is CASSPQGAGGTGELFF. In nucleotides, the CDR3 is TGTGCCAGCAGCCCCCAGGGGGCCGGCGGCACCGGGGAGCTGTTTTTT.

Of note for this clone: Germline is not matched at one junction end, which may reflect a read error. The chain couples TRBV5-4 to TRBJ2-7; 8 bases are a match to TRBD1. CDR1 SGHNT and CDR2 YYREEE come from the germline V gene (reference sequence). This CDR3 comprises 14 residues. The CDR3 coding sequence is TGTGCCACCAGCACAGACAGGGGAAACTACGAGCAGTACTTC. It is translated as CATSTDRGNYEQYF.

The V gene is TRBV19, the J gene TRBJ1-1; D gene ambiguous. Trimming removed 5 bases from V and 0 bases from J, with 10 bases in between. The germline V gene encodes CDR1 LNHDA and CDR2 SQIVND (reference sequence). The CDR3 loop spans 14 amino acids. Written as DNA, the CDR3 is TGTGCCAGTAGTTGGGGATTAATGAACACTGAAGCTTTCTTT. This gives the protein CASSWGLMNTEAFF.

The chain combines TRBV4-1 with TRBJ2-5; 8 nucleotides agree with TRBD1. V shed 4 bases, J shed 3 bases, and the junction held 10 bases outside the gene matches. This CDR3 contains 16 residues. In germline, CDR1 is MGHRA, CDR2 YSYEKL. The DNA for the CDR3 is TGCGCCAGCAGCCCACCTTCCAGGACAGGGAAAGAGACCCAGTACTTC. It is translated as CASSPPSRTGKETQYF.

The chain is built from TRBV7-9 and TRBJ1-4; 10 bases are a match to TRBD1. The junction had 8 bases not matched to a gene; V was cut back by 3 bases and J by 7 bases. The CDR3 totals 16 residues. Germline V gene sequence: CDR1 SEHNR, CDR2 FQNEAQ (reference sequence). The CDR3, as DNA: TGTGCCAGCAGCTTGCGGACAGGGGGTGGCGGTGAAAAACTGTTTTTT. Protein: CASSLRTGGGGEKLFF. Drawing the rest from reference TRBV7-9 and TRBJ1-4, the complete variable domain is DTGVSQNPRHKITKRGQNVTFRCDPISEHNRLYWYRQTLGQGPEFLTYFQNEAQLEKSRLLSDRFSAERPKGSFSTLEIQRTEQGDSAMYLCASSLRTGGGGEKLFFGSGTQLSVL.

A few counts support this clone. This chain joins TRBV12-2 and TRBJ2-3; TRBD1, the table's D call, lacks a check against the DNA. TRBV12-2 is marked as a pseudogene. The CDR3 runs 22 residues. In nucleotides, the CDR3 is TGTGCAAGTCGCTTAGGGGGGCCGTCTAGTGAAAAATCTCAGTTGAGCACAGATACGCAGTATTTT. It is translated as CASRLGGPSSEKSQLSTDTQYF.

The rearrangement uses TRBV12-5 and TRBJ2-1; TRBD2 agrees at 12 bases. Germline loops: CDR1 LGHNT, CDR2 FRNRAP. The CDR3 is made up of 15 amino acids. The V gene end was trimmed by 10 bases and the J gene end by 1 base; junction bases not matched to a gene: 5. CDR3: CAILAGGLSYNEQFF. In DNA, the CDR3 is TGTGCTATCCTAGCGGGGGGGCTTTCCTACAATGAGCAGTTCTTC.

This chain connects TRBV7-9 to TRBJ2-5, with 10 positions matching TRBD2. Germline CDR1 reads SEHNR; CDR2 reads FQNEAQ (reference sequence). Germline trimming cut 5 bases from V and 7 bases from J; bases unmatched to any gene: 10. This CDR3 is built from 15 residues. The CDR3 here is CASSNSGGPFGTQYF. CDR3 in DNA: TGTGCCAGCAGCAATAGCGGGGGGCCTTTTGGGACCCAGTACTTC.

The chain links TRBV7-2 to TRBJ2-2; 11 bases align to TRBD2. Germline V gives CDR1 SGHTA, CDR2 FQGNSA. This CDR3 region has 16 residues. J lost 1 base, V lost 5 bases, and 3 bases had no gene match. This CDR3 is CASSPLAGVNTGELFF. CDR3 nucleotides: TGTGCCAGCAGCCCACTAGCGGGGGTGAACACCGGGGAGCTGTTTTTT. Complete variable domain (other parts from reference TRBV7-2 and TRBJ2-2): GAGVSQSPSNKVTEKGKDVELRCDPISGHTALYWYRQSLGQGLEFLIYFQGNSAPDKSGLPSDRFSAERTGGSVSTLTIQRTQQEDSAVYLCASSPLAGVNTGELFFGEGSRLTVL.

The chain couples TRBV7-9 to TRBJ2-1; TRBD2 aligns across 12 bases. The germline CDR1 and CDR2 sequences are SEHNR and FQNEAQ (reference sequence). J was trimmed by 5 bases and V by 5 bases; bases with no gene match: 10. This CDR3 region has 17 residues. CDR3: CASSPRTSGALHNEQFF. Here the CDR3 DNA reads TGTGCCAGCAGCCCACGGACTAGCGGGGCCTTGCACAATGAGCAGTTCTTC.

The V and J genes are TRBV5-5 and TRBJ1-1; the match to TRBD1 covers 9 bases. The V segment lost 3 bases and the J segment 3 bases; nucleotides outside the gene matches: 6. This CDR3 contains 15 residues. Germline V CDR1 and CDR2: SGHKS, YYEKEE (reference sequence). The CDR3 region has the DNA TGTGCCAGCAGCTCGATATGGACAGGGGACACTGAAGCTTTCTTT. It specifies CASSSIWTGDTEAFF.

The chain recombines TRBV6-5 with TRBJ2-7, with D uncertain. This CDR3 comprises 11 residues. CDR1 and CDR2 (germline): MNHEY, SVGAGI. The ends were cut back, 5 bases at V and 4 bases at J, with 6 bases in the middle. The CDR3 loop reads CASSLGYEQYF. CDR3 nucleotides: TGTGCCAGCAGTCTCGGGTACGAGCAGTACTTC.

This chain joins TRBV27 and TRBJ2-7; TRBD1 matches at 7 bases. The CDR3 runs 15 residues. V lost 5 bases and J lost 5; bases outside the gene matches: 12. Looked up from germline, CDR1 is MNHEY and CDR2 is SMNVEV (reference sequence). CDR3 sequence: CASSINDRVVNEQYF. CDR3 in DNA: TGTGCCAGCAGTATTAACGACAGGGTAGTAAACGAGCAGTACTTC.

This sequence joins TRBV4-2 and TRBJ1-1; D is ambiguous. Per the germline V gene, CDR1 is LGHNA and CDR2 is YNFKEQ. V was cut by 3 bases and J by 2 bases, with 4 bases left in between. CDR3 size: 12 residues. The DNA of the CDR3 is TGTGCCAGCAGCCACCTTAACACTGAAGCTTTCTTT. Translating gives CASSHLNTEAFF.

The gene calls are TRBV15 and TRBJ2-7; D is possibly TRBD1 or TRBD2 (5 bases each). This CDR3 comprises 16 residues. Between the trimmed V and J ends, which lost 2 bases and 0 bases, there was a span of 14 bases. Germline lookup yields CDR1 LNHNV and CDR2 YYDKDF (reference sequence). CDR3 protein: CATSRPPGPHSYEQYF. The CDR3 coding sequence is TGTGCCACCAGCAGACCTCCGGGACCCCACTCCTACGAGCAGTACTTC.

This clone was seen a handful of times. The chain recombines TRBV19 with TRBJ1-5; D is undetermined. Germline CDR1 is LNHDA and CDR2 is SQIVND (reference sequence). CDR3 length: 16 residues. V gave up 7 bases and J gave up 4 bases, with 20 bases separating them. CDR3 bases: TGTGCCAGTACCCCAAGAGGAGGAAAGGAAAATCAGCCCCAGCATTTT. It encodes CASTPRGGKENQPQHF. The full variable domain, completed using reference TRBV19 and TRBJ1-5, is DGGITQSPKYLFRKEGQNVTLSCEQNLNHDAMYWYRQDPGQGLRLIYYSQIVNDFQKGDIAEGYSVSREKKESFPLTVTSAQKNPTAFYLCASTPRGGKENQPQHFGDGTRLSIL.

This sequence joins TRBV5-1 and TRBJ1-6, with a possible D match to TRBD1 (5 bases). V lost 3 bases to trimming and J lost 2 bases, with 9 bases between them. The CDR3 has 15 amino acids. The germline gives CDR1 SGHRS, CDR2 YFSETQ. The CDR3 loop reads CASSSTVPYNSPLHF. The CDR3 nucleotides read TGCGCCAGCAGCTCGACAGTGCCCTATAATTCACCCCTCCACTTT.

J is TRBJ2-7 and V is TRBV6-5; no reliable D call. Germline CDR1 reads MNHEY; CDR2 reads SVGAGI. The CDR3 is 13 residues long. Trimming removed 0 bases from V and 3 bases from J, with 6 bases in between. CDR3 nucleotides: TGTGCCAGCAGTTACTCCTTCTACTACGAGCAGTACTTC. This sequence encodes CASSYSFYYEQYF.

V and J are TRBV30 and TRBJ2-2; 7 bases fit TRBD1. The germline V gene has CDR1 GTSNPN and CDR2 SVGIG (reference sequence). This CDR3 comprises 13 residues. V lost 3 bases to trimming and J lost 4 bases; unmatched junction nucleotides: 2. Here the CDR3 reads CAWSRTGTGELFF. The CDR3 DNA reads TGTGCCTGGAGCCGGACAGGCACCGGGGAGCTGTTTTTT.

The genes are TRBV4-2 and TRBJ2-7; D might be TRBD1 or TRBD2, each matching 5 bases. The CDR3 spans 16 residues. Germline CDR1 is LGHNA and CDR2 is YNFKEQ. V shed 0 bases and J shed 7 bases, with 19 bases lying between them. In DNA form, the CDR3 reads TGTGCCAGCAGCCAAGATCTGGAGAGGGGCCCCCGGGAGCAGTACTTC. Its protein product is CASSQDLERGPREQYF.

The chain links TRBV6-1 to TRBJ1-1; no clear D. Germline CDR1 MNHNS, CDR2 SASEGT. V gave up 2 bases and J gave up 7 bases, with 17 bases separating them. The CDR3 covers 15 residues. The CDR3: CASSESIHSSFEAFF. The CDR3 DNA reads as TGTGCCAGCAGTGAATCAATCCACAGCTCCTTTGAAGCTTTCTTT.

CDR3 bases: TGTGCCAGCAGCCCCGGGACACTCTCGAGTTACGAGCAGTACTTC. The encoded protein is CASSPGTLSSYEQYF. The chain has TRBV5-4 and TRBJ2-5; D may be TRBD1 (6 bases). The DNA end lines up better with TRBJ2-7; the J call may be wrong. The CDR3 length is 15 residues. The germline V gene has CDR1 SGHNT and CDR2 YYREEE (reference sequence).

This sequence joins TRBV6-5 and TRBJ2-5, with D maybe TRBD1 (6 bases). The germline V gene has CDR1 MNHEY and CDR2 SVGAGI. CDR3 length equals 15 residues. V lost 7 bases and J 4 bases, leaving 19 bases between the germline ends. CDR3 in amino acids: CASTAEQGFPETQYF. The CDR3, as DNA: TGTGCCAGCACCGCGGAGCAGGGGTTCCCAGAGACCCAGTACTTC.

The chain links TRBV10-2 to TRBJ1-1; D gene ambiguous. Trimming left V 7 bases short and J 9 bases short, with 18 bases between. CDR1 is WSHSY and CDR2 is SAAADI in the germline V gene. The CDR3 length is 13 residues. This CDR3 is CASMTHSGLQAFF. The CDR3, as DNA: TGCGCCAGCATGACACACTCGGGATTGCAAGCTTTCTTT.

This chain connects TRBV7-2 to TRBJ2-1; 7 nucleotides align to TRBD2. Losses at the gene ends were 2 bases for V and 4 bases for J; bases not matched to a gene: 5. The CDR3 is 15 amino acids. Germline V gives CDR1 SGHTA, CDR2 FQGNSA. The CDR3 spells CASSLYGGDYNEQFF. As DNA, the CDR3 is TGTGCCAGCAGCTTATATGGGGGGGATTACAATGAGCAGTTCTTC.

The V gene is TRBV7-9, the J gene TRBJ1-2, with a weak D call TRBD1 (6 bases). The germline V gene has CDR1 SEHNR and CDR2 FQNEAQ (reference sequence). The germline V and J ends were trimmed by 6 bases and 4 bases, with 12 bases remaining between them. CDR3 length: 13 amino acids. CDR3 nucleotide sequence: TGTGCCAGCAGAGCAGGGGTTGGCTATGGCTACACCTTC. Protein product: CASRAGVGYGYTF. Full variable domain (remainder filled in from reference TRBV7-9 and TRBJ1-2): DTGVSQNPRHKITKRGQNVTFRCDPISEHNRLYWYRQTLGQGPEFLTYFQNEAQLEKSRLLSDRFSAERPKGSFSTLEIQRTEQGDSAMYLCASRAGVGYGYTFGSGTRLTVV.

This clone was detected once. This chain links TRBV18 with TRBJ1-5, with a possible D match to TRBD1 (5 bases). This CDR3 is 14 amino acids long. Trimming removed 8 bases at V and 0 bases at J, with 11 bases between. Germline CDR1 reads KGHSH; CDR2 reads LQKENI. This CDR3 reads CASRRDGSNQPQHF. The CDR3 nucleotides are TGTGCCAGCCGACGGGACGGTAGCAATCAGCCCCAGCATTTT.